Listed here are 27 T cell receptor beta chains from one sample, sequenced in a study of tumor-infiltrating lymphocytes in localized non-small cell lung cancer. Profiling relied on immunoSEQ multiplex PCR, and the TCRdb table lists in-frame clones only, not all of them. This repertoire shows more than 15,000 clones, approximately 70% found once; its top ten account for roughly 9.8%. Material: lung tumor tissue. The receptor source for this set is a human donor with non-small cell lung cancer.

The rearrangement links TRBV6-5 to TRBJ2-7; 8 bases agree with TRBD1. V lost 10 bases, J lost 2 bases, and 7 bases stayed unmatched. The CDR3 length is 13 residues. The V gene's germline CDR1 is MNHEY and CDR2 SVGAGI. The CDR3 sequence: CATRDRGPYEQYF. The CDR3 DNA reads TGTGCCACCAGAGACAGGGGACCCTACGAGCAGTACTTC.

V gene TRBV10-1 combines with J gene TRBJ2-1; TRBD2 matches at 7 bases. This CDR3 is 15 amino acids long. V lost 0 bases to trimming and J lost 5 bases; unmatched junction nucleotides: 4. From germline, CDR1 is WNHNN and CDR2 SYGVQD (reference sequence). DNA of the CDR3: TGCGCCAGCAGTGAGTCGGGAGGGACCAACAATGAGCAGTTCTTC. It translates to CASSESGGTNNEQFF.

As for this clone: At one end the junction does not follow the germline gene, possibly because of a read error. The rearrangement joins TRBV20-1 to TRBJ2-3; D not resolved. CDR1 and CDR2 (germline): DFQATT, SNEGSKA (reference sequence). This CDR3 is built from 10 residues. CDR3 in DNA: TGCAGTGCCCACAGCGACCAAAGGGATTTT. Protein: CSAHSDQRDF.

This chain joins TRBV13 and TRBJ1-1; a weak D match, TRBD1 (6 bases). CDR1 and CDR2 from the germline V gene are PRHDT and FYEKMQ (reference sequence). CDR3 size: 15 residues. Trimming took 5 bases from V and 4 from J, leaving 17 bases between them. The CDR3 nucleotides read TGTGCCAGCAGCCTCCCACAGGGAAGGGGCACTGAAGCTTTCTTT. Translated, it gives CASSLPQGRGTEAFF.

V and J are TRBV4-3 and TRBJ2-2; TRBD1 matches at 10 bases. Germline CDR1 and CDR2: LGHNA and YSLEER. With 3 bases clipped from V and 4 bases from J, the junction kept 8 bases outside the gene matches. The CDR3 contains 17 residues. This CDR3 is CASSQGTGALGTGELFF. The CDR3 bases are TGCGCCAGCAGCCAGGGGACAGGGGCGTTGGGCACCGGGGAGCTGTTTTTT.

The chain links TRBV7-6 to TRBJ2-5; 11 bases line up with TRBD2. The germline CDR1 and CDR2 sequences are SGHVS and FNYEAQ. CDR3 length: 18 residues. J gave up 4 bases and V 5 bases, and 15 bases lay outside the gene matches. The CDR3 nucleotides are TGTGCCAGCAGCCTGGGAGTAGCGGGAGGGCCCAGGCGAGAGACCCAGTACTTC. Protein sequence: CASSLGVAGGPRRETQYF.

CDR3 nucleotides: TGTGCCAGCAGCTTGGATCTGGGGGGGAATCAGCCCCAGCATTTT. It codes for CASSLDLGGNQPQHF. The chain joins TRBV5-5 to TRBJ1-5; possible D gene TRBD1, 5 bases. The CDR3 runs 15 residues. Trimming took 0 bases from V and 4 from J, leaving 11 bases between them. The germline V gene encodes CDR1 SGHKS and CDR2 YYEKEE (reference sequence).

The chain has TRBV21-1 and TRBJ2-7; TRBD1 is taken as the D call from the table, unchecked against the DNA. TRBV21-1 is described as a pseudogene. The CDR3 loop spans 14 amino acids. DNA for the CDR3: TGTGCCAGCGAGGAAGGGGACAGCCCCTACGAGCAGTACTTC. This codes for CASEEGDSPYEQYF.

This clone was picked up one time. The rearrangement links TRBV10-2 to TRBJ1-5; D unresolved. This CDR3 spans 16 amino acids. In germline, CDR1 is WSHSY, CDR2 SAAADI. Trimming took off 0 bases at V and 3 bases at J, with 12 bases between the two ends. CDR3 nucleotide sequence: TGCGCCAGCAGTGAGTCGGCAGCGCACCTCAATCAGCCCCAGCATTTT. The encoded protein is CASSESAAHLNQPQHF.

The chain employs TRBV10-3 and TRBJ2-5; 7 nucleotides line up with TRBD2. V trimming: 5 bases; J trimming: 5 bases; junction bases outside the gene matches: 20. CDR1 and CDR2 from the germline V gene are ENHRY and SYGVKD. This CDR3 is built from 18 residues. The DNA for the CDR3 is TGTGCCATCAGTCCCCGACCGGGGCTAGCGGTGGAGGGGGAGACCCAGTACTTC. It is translated as CAISPRPGLAVEGETQYF.

V and J are TRBV11-2 and TRBJ2-5, with D maybe TRBD1 (6 bases). The V end lost 4 bases, the J end lost 5 bases, and 11 bases lay between the germline ends. The CDR3 totals 13 residues. The germline V gene encodes CDR1 SGHAT and CDR2 FQNNGV. The DNA for the CDR3 is TGTGCCAGCAGCTCCACAGGGATGGAGACCCAGTACTTC. It specifies CASSSTGMETQYF.

The chain links TRBV5-1 to TRBJ1-2, with 8 bases matching TRBD1. From germline, CDR1 is SGHRS and CDR2 YFSETQ. Trimming took 5 bases from V and 3 from J; bases not matched to a gene: 0. CDR3 length: 12 residues. The DNA for the CDR3 is TGCGCCAGCAGGGACAGGGACTATGGCTACACCTTC. Its translation: CASRDRDYGYTF.

The rearrangement links TRBV5-1 to TRBJ2-1; 9 bases are shared with TRBD1. V was clipped by 4 bases and J by 5 bases; unmatched bases: 10. There are 16 residues in the CDR3. From germline, CDR1 is SGHRS and CDR2 YFSETQ. CDR3 in amino acids: CASSPGMDRGHNEQFF. CDR3 nucleotides: TGCGCCAGCAGCCCGGGCATGGACAGGGGCCACAATGAGCAGTTCTTC.

The chain links TRBV19 to TRBJ1-3; 8 nucleotides line up with TRBD1. Trimming removed 5 bases from V and 4 bases from J; junction bases left unmatched: 4. This CDR3 contains 14 residues. CDR1 and CDR2 from the germline V gene are LNHDA and SQIVND (reference sequence). The CDR3 protein is CASSQGAGGNTIYF. The CDR3 coding sequence is TGTGCCAGTAGTCAGGGGGCTGGAGGAAACACCATATATTTT.

The V gene is TRBV4-3, the J gene TRBJ2-3, with 9 positions matching TRBD1. The CDR3 consists of 12 residues. V was clipped by 1 base and J by 10 bases; unmatched bases: 0. Germline CDR1 LGHNA, CDR2 YSLEER. CDR3 sequence (DNA): TGCGCCAGCAGCCAAGGGACAGGGGCGCAGTATTTT. As protein: CASSQGTGAQYF.

The chain links TRBV5-4 to TRBJ2-7; a possible D gene is TRBD2 (5 bases). CDR1 and CDR2 from the germline V gene are SGHNT and YYREEE (reference sequence). CDR3 length: 16 amino acids. Trimming removed 4 bases from V and 2 bases from J, with 19 bases in between. CDR3 region: CASSPPGVLGPYEQYF. The DNA of the CDR3 is TGTGCCAGCAGCCCACCCGGGGTTTTAGGTCCCTACGAGCAGTACTTC. The variable domain in full, completed from reference TRBV5-4 and TRBJ2-7, reads ETGVTQSPTHLIKTRGQQVTLRCSSQSGHNTVSWYQQALGQGPQFIFQYYREEENGRGNFPPRFSGLQFPNYSSELNVNALELDDSALYLCASSPPGVLGPYEQYFGPGTRLTVT.

This chain joins TRBV7-2 and TRBJ2-1, with D possibly TRBD2 on 6 matching bases. V lost 5 bases and J 2 bases, leaving 16 bases between the germline ends. Germline V gene sequence: CDR1 SGHTA, CDR2 FQGNSA. CDR3 length equals 16 residues. The DNA of the CDR3 is TGTGCCAGCAGCCCTAACGGCGGGGCCACCTACAATGAGCAGTTCTTC. Its translation is CASSPNGGATYNEQFF.

The V call is TRBV9, the J call TRBJ1-6; D unresolved. V lost 0 bases and J 0 bases, leaving 10 bases between the germline ends. The CDR3 covers 17 residues. CDR1 is SGDLS and CDR2 is YYNGEE in the germline V gene. This chain's CDR3 is CASSVDGMSSYNSPLHF. The CDR3 DNA follows: TGTGCCAGCAGCGTAGACGGAATGAGCTCCTATAATTCACCCCTCCACTTT.

This sequence joins TRBV7-2 and TRBJ2-1; 10 bases are a match to TRBD2. The V gene end was trimmed by 5 bases and the J gene end by 7 bases; junction bases not matched to a gene: 8. This CDR3 contains 15 residues. Looked up from germline, CDR1 is SGHTA and CDR2 is FQGNSA. This chain's CDR3 is CASSQVAGGYNEQFF. DNA of the CDR3: TGTGCCAGCAGCCAAGTAGCGGGGGGCTATAATGAGCAGTTCTTC. Full variable domain (missing parts from reference TRBV7-2 and TRBJ2-1): GAGVSQSPSNKVTEKGKDVELRCDPISGHTALYWYRQSLGQGLEFLIYFQGNSAPDKSGLPSDRFSAERTGGSVSTLTIQRTQQEDSAVYLCASSQVAGGYNEQFFGPGTRLTVL.

The gene calls are TRBV27 and TRBJ2-3, with a tentative D call TRBD1 (6 bases). CDR1 is MNHEY and CDR2 is SMNVEV in the germline V gene (reference sequence). Trimming took 2 bases from V and 1 from J, leaving 10 bases between them. This CDR3 comprises 15 residues. The DNA for the CDR3 is TGTGCCAGCAGTTTAAGACAGGATGGCACAGATACGCAGTATTTT. It is translated as CASSLRQDGTDTQYF.

In its sample, this clone was seen a few times. The V and J genes are TRBV19 and TRBJ2-7; 7 bases fit TRBD1. Per the germline V gene, CDR1 is LNHDA and CDR2 is SQIVND (reference sequence). V lost 4 bases and J lost 0; bases outside the gene matches: 6. CDR3 size: 15 residues. CDR3 loop: CASSTVGQPSYEQYF. The CDR3 DNA reads as TGTGCCAGTAGTACCGTGGGACAGCCCTCCTACGAGCAGTACTTC. The complete variable domain, with remaining parts taken from reference TRBV19 and TRBJ2-7, reads DGGITQSPKYLFRKEGQNVTLSCEQNLNHDAMYWYRQDPGQGLRLIYYSQIVNDFQKGDIAEGYSVSREKKESFPLTVTSAQKNPTAFYLCASSTVGQPSYEQYFGPGTRLTVT.

This clone was recorded only once. At one end, the junction sequence differs from germline, possibly due to a read error. This chain joins TRBV6-1 and TRBJ1-2, with D uncertain. The CDR3 spans 15 residues. The germline CDR1 and CDR2 sequences are MNHNS and SASEGT. The CDR3 loop is CASSEVRRANYGCTF. The CDR3 nucleotides are TGTGCCAGCAGTGAAGTCAGGCGTGCAAACTATGGCTGCACCTTC.

This clone has a single count. The chain recombines TRBV6-1 with TRBJ1-3, with a weak D call TRBD1 (6 bases). Germline values: CDR1 MNHNS, CDR2 SASEGT. The CDR3 totals 16 residues. The V end lost 3 bases, the J end lost 2 bases, and 14 bases lay between the germline ends. The CDR3 region is CASSEGQGTPGNTIYF. The CDR3 nucleotides are TGTGCCAGCAGTGAGGGGCAGGGGACGCCTGGAAACACCATATATTTT.

The J gene is TRBJ1-4, the V gene TRBV28, with D possibly matching TRBD1 (5 bases). Trimming shortened V by 5 bases and J by 8 bases, and 18 bases separated the two germline ends. Germline V CDR1 and CDR2: MDHEN, SYDVKM. There are 15 residues in the CDR3. The CDR3 sequence: CASSVGDSGREKLFF. The CDR3 DNA is TGTGCCAGCAGTGTCGGGGACTCCGGAAGGGAAAAACTGTTTTTT.

J is TRBJ1-2 and V is TRBV19; TRBD1 agrees at 8 bases. The CDR3 totals 13 residues. Germline CDR1 LNHDA, CDR2 SQIVND (reference sequence). The V gene end was trimmed by 7 bases and the J gene end by 9 bases; junction bases not matched to a gene: 10. CDR3 sequence reads: CASTLQGAGRYTF. CDR3 nucleotide sequence: TGTGCCAGTACCCTGCAGGGGGCGGGTCGCTACACCTTC.

The chain uses TRBV10-3 and TRBJ2-7; maybe TRBD1 (7 bases). The germline V and J ends were trimmed by 8 bases and 1 base, with 18 bases remaining between them. CDR3 length: 15 residues. Per germline, CDR1 ENHRY and CDR2 SYGVKD. CDR3 bases: TGTGCCATCGGAAGAGTGACAGGGACTTCCTACGAGCAGTACTTC. Its protein product is CAIGRVTGTSYEQYF.

This clone turned up a few times. This rearrangement joins TRBV6-5 to TRBJ1-1; maybe TRBD1 (6 bases). The CDR3 has 15 amino acids. V lost 6 bases, J lost 0 bases, and 14 bases lay in between. CDR1 is MNHEY, CDR2 SVGAGI, per germline. The chain's CDR3 is CASSRYRELNTEAFF. The CDR3, as DNA: TGTGCCAGCAGCCGCTACAGGGAACTGAACACTGAAGCTTTCTTT.